A selection of T cell receptor beta chains follows, all from one sample in a study of T cell repertoires in cytomegalovirus infection. TCRdb reanalysed the reads using MiXCR and keeps one entry per CDR3 protein. The sample yields approximately 750,000 distinct CDR3 sequences, roughly a third seen once. What was sequenced was PBMCs. Receptors originate from a human donor in good health (CMV status not recorded). Some clones in this sample may be carry-over from other donors' samples. Each CDR3 is given with its conserved first and last residue. Fields, in order: J gene, V gene, CDR3 protein.

TRBJ1-2 | TRBV7-2 | CASSSGQGDFYTF
TRBJ2-3 | TRBV5-6 | CASSKRASGDTQYF
TRBJ2-3 | TRBV7-2 | CASSFLGLTMTDTQYF
TRBJ2-3 | TRBV4-1 | CASSQETTGGRTDTQYF
TRBJ2-5 | TRBV12-3/TRBV12-4 | CASSSLTGKGQTQYF
TRBJ2-3 | TRBV7-3 | CASSYTARGKDTQYF
TRBJ1-6 | TRBV27 | CASSLSGVSPLHF
TRBJ2-5 | TRBV28 | CASSFGNRVQETQYF
TRBJ1-4 | TRBV29-1 | CSVVGVLGEKLFF
TRBJ1-1 | TRBV19 | CASFSYTEAFF
TRBJ2-5 | TRBV5-1 | CASSWGQGQETQYF
TRBJ2-1 | TRBV6-2/TRBV6-3 | CASSYSLQGEQFF
TRBJ1-6 | TRBV12-3/TRBV12-4 | CACRISRDREIDLGSPLHF
TRBJ1-1 | TRBV7-6 | CASSLIRSRGNTEAFF
TRBJ2-1 | TRBV6-6 | CASSPGQGVEQFF
TRBJ1-5 | TRBV7-9 | CASSPPGYQPQHF
TRBJ1-6 | TRBV20-1 | CSTKRSQAFINSPLHF
TRBJ1-4 | TRBV7-2 | CASSLEGQNFEKLFF
TRBJ1-5 | TRBV12-3/TRBV12-4 | CASTRDRAFNQPQHF
TRBJ2-2 | TRBV6-2/TRBV6-3 | CASSDRTVTGELFF
TRBJ2-4 | TRBV4-2 | CASIQGTRNIQYF
TRBJ2-7 | TRBV12-3/TRBV12-4 | CASTDRAVSYEHYF
TRBJ2-3 | TRBV19 | CASTPGNSRTDTQYF
TRBJ2-3 | TRBV2 | CASSEVPGGGWTDTQYF
TRBJ2-7 | TRBV6-1 | CASSEEQGPLSEQYF
TRBJ1-1 | TRBV7-2 | CASSLDRDINEAFF
TRBJ2-3 | TRBV11-2 | CASSLSSLPPVDTQYF
TRBJ1-3 | TRBV7-8 | CASSPIPGGSYGNTIYF
TRBJ1-6 | TRBV5-4 | CASSLRRGAGNSPLHF
TRBJ1-5 | TRBV20-1 | CSAPQPGTLSNQPQHF
TRBJ2-5 | TRBV12-5 | CASGLGANQETQYF
TRBJ2-3 | TRBV20-1 | CSASLRTGSGLAGADTQYF
TRBJ2-7 | TRBV6-6 | CASRGLMSYEQYF
TRBJ1-2 | TRBV5-6 | CASSLGWDTSNYGYTF
TRBJ1-1 | TRBV7-9 | CASAAPSRERGNTEAFF
TRBJ1-2 | TRBV5-4 | CASSLRDRHYGYTF
TRBJ1-5 | TRBV28 | CASSLRGGANQPQHF
TRBJ1-1 | TRBV7-8 | CASSLYWTGEGTEAFF
TRBJ2-3 | TRBV4-1 | CASSQEPTSGRDTDTQYF
TRBJ2-2 | TRBV12-3/TRBV12-4 | CASSFDGASGELFF
TRBJ1-4 | TRBV7-4 | CASSRRGPNEKLFF
TRBJ1-5 | TRBV7-6 | CASSPGGDQPQHF
TRBJ1-2 | TRBV19 | CASSWNGYTF
TRBJ1-5 | TRBV20-1 | CSSSLSGQRNSNQPQHF
TRBJ1-5 | TRBV7-2 | CASRKEGTGSNQPQHF
TRBJ2-7 | TRBV4-1 | CASSQDLEDRGSYEQYF
TRBJ1-2 | TRBV10-3 | CAISEIRPSDYGYTF
TRBJ2-7 | TRBV11-2 | CASSLVSAGAEQYF
TRBJ2-1 | TRBV10-3 | CASDDRAGYNEQFF
TRBJ2-2 | TRBV7-9 | CASSPGTVTGELFF
TRBJ1-1 | TRBV29-1 | CSVNLMNTEAFF
TRBJ1-1 | TRBV6-1 | CASIGSTEAFF
TRBJ1-1 | TRBV7-2 | CASSSIASGHGNTEAFF